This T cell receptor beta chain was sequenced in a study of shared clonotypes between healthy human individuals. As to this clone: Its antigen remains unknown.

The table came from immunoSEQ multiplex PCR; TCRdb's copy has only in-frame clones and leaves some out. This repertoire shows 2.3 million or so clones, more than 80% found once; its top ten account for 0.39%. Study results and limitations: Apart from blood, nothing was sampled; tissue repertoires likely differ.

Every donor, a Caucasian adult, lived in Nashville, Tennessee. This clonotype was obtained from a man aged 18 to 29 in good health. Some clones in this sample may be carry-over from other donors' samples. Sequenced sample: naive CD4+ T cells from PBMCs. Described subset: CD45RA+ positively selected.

The DNA of the CDR3 is TGCGCCAGCAGCTTCTCCGGACAGGGTGGCAATGAGCAGTTCTTC. Amino acid sequence: CASSFSGQGGNEQFF. This sequence joins TRBV5-1 and TRBJ2-1; 8 bases line up with TRBD1. Germline CDR1 is SGHRS and CDR2 is YFSETQ. V lost 2 bases and J lost 6; bases outside the gene matches: 7. The CDR3 is 15 amino acids.